By proportion, the clone carrying this T cell receptor beta chain is medium-sized. Its antigen remains unknown. CDR1 and CDR2 (germline): SGHRS, YFSETQ. The CDR3 runs to 15 residues. With V trimmed by 4 bases and J by 4 bases, 10 bases remained unmatched. There were around 6.6 milliliters of peripheral blood drawn at each of two time points. The sample is drawn from a study of prognosis after radiotherapy for stage I lung cancer. For the study at large: Tumors proved to be squamous cell carcinoma in 6 to 8 patients and represented adenocarcinoma in around 11. Points from the study as a whole: In patients receiving stereotactic body radiation therapy, unique TCR clone counts fell afterward, median approximately 9,100 versus 7,200.

The authors amplified TCR beta CDR3 from genomic DNA using two-round multiplex PCR. For every TRBV and TRBJ gene, a specific primer was used in first-round PCR. TCRdb itself ran the multiplex PCR reads through MiXCR, one entry per CDR3 protein. The data contain more than 15,000 distinct CDR3 sequences, about 60% of them seen just once; the ten biggest clones take up 25% to 30%. This chain links TRBV5-1 with TRBJ1-2, with TRBD1 identical over 7 bases. The starting material was PBMCs, obtained before or after stereotactic body radiation therapy (not recorded which). This TCR derives from a donor aged 50 or older with non-small cell lung cancer. DNA for the CDR3: TGCGCCAGCAGCAGGGACAGCACAAGGTCCTATGGCTACACCTTC. Amino acids: CASSRDSTRSYGYTF.